Here is one T cell receptor beta chain with its context. The antigen remains unidentified. This sample is drawn from a study of blood T cells in healthy people across ages. Study findings and constraints: One million T cells yielded diversity estimates that were considered underestimates. Leaving the PBMCs unsorted stopped any conclusive comparison of naive versus antigen-experienced cells.

The use of a sample-barcoded 5' primer and a J-beta primer mix characterized a second PCR of roughly 6 to 11 cycles. TCRdb itself ran the 5' RACE reads through MiXCR, one entry per CDR3 protein. Of approximately 880,000 distinct CDR3 sequences in the sample, around 48% were seen once. Material for sequencing was blood. The receptor comes from a man in his thirties or forties in good health.

CDR3 DNA sequence: TGTGCCAGCAGTCCGCAAAGAGGAAGCACAGATACGCAGTATTTT. Amino acids: CASSPQRGSTDTQYF. This sequence joins TRBV12-3 or TRBV12-4 and TRBJ2-3; D is ambiguous. There are 15 residues in the CDR3. Trimming removed 5 bases at V and 0 bases at J, with 12 bases between.